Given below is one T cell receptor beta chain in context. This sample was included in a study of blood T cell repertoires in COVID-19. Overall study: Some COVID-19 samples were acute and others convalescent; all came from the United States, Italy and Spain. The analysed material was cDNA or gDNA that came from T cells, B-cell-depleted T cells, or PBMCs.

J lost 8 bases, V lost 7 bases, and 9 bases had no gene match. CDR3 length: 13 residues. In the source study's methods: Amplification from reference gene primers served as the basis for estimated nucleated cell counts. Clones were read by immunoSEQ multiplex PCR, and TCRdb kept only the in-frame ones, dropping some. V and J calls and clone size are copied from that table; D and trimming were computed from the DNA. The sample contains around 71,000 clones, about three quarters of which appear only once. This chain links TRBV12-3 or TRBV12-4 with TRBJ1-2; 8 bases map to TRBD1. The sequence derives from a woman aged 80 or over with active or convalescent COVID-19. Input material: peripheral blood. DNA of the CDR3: TGTGCCAGCAATCGACAGGGGCTGAGAGGCTACACCTTC. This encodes CASNRQGLRGYTF.